The T cell receptor (beta chain) under discussion was sequenced for a study of cytomegalovirus exposure and HLA in healthy donors. The study, taken as a whole, reports: A few V segments could not be told apart, such as TRBV6-2 and TRBV6-3, and were left out. According to reports, the classifier identified cytomegalovirus status with high specificity and sensitivity.

With respect to this clone: Its matching antigen is unknown.

Germline V CDR1 and CDR2: SGHTA, FQGNSA. This CDR3 spans 12 amino acids. V was pared by 5 bases and J by 10 bases, with 3 bases of the junction left unmatched. Use of 60 Vbeta and 13 Jbeta primers characterized the PCR. Sequencing used immunoSEQ multiplex PCR; TCRdb keeps in-frame clones, though not all of them. The sample consists of roughly 140,000 clones, less than 9.5% of them appearing once. The chain uses TRBV7-2 and TRBJ2-1; 9 bases are a match to TRBD2. This TCR was recovered from a male donor in good health and CMV-seronegative. Sequencing was performed on PBMCs. The CDR3 DNA reads TGTGCCAGCAGCGTTGCGGGAGGGGAGCAGTTCTTC. Translating gives CASSVAGGEQFF.